Following are 25 T cell receptor beta chains from one sample sequenced in a study of blood T cell repertoires in COVID-19. Clones were read by immunoSEQ multiplex PCR, and TCRdb kept only the in-frame ones, dropping some. Seen here are a few hundred thousand clones, around 89% observed once, and the top ten hold roughly 4.3%. Sequencing input: PBMCs or T cells enriched from blood (not recorded which). Receptors originate from a young woman with acute COVID-19.

The gene calls are TRBV5-1 and TRBJ2-5; no clear D. Germline V gene lookup returns CDR1 SGHRS and CDR2 YFSETQ. This CDR3 has 11 amino acids. V was trimmed by 5 bases and J by 2 bases, leaving 4 bases between them. DNA of the CDR3: TGCGCCAGCAGATCACAAGAGACCCAGTACTTC. It yields the protein CASRSQETQYF.

The rearrangement uses TRBV5-8 and TRBJ2-1, with TRBD2 matching 11 bases. This CDR3 comprises 15 residues. Germline loops: CDR1 SGHTS, CDR2 YDEGEE. Trimming cost V 4 bases and J 2 bases; bases outside gene matches: 2. For the CDR3, the DNA is TGTGCCAGCAGCCCGGGACTAGCGGCCTACAATGAGCAGTTCTTC. This sequence encodes CASSPGLAAYNEQFF. Combining the CDR3 with reference TRBV5-8 and TRBJ2-1 gives the whole variable domain EAGVTQSPTHLIKTRGQQATLRCSPISGHTSVYWYQQALGLGLQFLLWYDEGEERNRGNFPPRFSGRQFPNYSSELNVNALELEDSALYLCASSPGLAAYNEQFFGPGTRLTVL.

This clone appeared once. The gene calls are TRBV29-1 and TRBJ2-1; D is unclear. This CDR3 region has 13 residues. Germline V gives CDR1 SQVTM, CDR2 ANQGSEA. The V gene lost 0 bases and the J gene lost 4 bases, with 7 bases spanning the gap. In DNA form, the CDR3 reads TGCAGCGTTGAAGAACGTACTTACAATGAGCAGTTCTTC. It codes for CSVEERTYNEQFF.

The chain uses TRBV11-3 and TRBJ2-5, with 7 bases that match TRBD1. J gave up 5 bases and V 5 bases, and 20 bases lay outside the gene matches. The CDR3 is made up of 18 amino acids. CDR1 and CDR2 from the germline V gene are SGHNT and YENEEA. The CDR3 DNA follows: TGTGCCAGCAGCCCACTAACTATACAGGGGAGTCACAGTGAGACCCAGTACTTC. This sequence encodes CASSPLTIQGSHSETQYF.

V and J are TRBV12-5 and TRBJ1-2; D remains ambiguous. Trimming took 1 base from V and 8 from J, leaving 8 bases between them. The germline V gene encodes CDR1 LGHNT and CDR2 FRNRAP. The CDR3 is 12 residues long. This CDR3 reads CASGLGHGGYTF. CDR3 bases: TGTGCTAGTGGTTTGGGACATGGCGGCTACACCTTC.

Turning to this clone: The identical CDR3 is also encoded by other nucleotide sequences in the sample. The rearrangement links TRBV28 to TRBJ1-2; D might be TRBD1 (5 bases). With 2 bases removed from V and 2 bases from J, the gap between germline ends came to 6 bases. Germline V lookup: CDR1 MDHEN, CDR2 SYDVKM. This CDR3 has 13 residues. CDR3 amino acids: CASSLGGNYGYTF. DNA of the CDR3: TGTGCCAGCAGTTTAGGGGGGAACTATGGCTACACCTTC.

This clone was detected only once. The chain employs TRBV6-5 and TRBJ1-3; 7 bases map to TRBD1. This CDR3 comprises 13 residues. V gave up 5 bases and J gave up 10 bases; unmatched junction bases: 8. In germline, CDR1 is MNHEY, CDR2 SVGAGI. This CDR3 is CASSRGTERTIYF. The CDR3, as DNA: TGTGCCAGCAGTCGCGGGACAGAGCGAACCATATATTTT.

This clone was seen just once. The chain has TRBV2 and TRBJ1-5, with D possibly matching TRBD1 (6 bases). This CDR3 contains 13 residues. Germline CDR1 SNHLY, CDR2 FYNNEI. The V end lost 4 bases, the J end lost 7 bases, and 11 bases lay between the germline ends. CDR3 coding DNA: TGTGCCAGCAGTGGCCAGGGGATACAGCCCCAGCATTTT. This gives the protein CASSGQGIQPQHF.

This rearrangement joins TRBV2 to TRBJ2-7; 10 bases are shared with TRBD1. The CDR3 loop spans 15 amino acids. V lost 6 bases, J lost 4 bases, and 9 bases stayed unmatched. Germline loops: CDR1 SNHLY, CDR2 FYNNEI. CDR3 in DNA: TGTGCCAGCAGCGCGACAGGGGGCGCGGGATACGAGCAGTACTTC. Its translation: CASSATGGAGYEQYF.

Details on this clone: The same CDR3 also results from other DNA sequences found in this sample. The chain employs TRBV29-1 and TRBJ1-1; D is ambiguous. The CDR3 runs 13 residues. Looked up from germline, CDR1 is SQVTM and CDR2 is ANQGSEA. The V end lost 4 bases, the J end lost 0 bases, and 9 bases lay between the germline ends. The CDR3 nucleotides read TGCAGCGTTGTTGGACTGATGAACACTGAAGCTTTCTTT. Its translation is CSVVGLMNTEAFF.

The rearrangement joins TRBV5-1 to TRBJ2-3; D is unclear. This CDR3 is built from 16 residues. Germline CDR1 and CDR2: SGHRS and YFSETQ. Between the trimmed V and J ends, which lost 3 bases and 0 bases, there was a span of 14 bases. As DNA, the CDR3 is TGCGCCAGCAGCTGGAATGGCGGAACTAGCACAGATACGCAGTATTTT. As protein: CASSWNGGTSTDTQYF.

The chain links TRBV7-3 to TRBJ2-7; unclear D gene. Germline V lookup: CDR1 SGHTA, CDR2 FQGTGA. V was trimmed by 3 bases and J by 6 bases, leaving 21 bases between them. This CDR3 comprises 16 residues. Here the CDR3 DNA reads TGTGCCAGCAGCTTGGGCCCCCTGATGGATTCCCCCGAGCAGTACTTC. Translating gives CASSLGPLMDSPEQYF.

The gene calls are TRBV5-1 and TRBJ1-3, with D possibly being TRBD1 (6 bases). This CDR3 comprises 16 residues. The V end lost 3 bases, the J end lost 0 bases, and 13 bases lay between the germline ends. CDR1 SGHRS and CDR2 YFSETQ come from the germline V gene. CDR3 nucleotide sequence: TGCGCCAGCAGCTCTGGGGGGGCCCCCTCTGGAAACACCATATATTTT. It encodes CASSSGGAPSGNTIYF.

V and J are TRBV18 and TRBJ1-5; D gene uncertain. Trimming cost V 2 bases and J 7 bases, with 12 bases left between them. The CDR3 runs 14 residues. Germline V gene sequence: CDR1 KGHSH, CDR2 LQKENI. CDR3 DNA sequence: TGTGCCAGCTCACCATTACCCCGGTGGCAGCCCCAGCATTTT. Protein: CASSPLPRWQPQHF.

The chain uses TRBV2 and TRBJ1-3; the D is unclear. Trimming removed 1 base from V and 0 bases from J, with 7 bases in between. The CDR3 consists of 15 residues. The V gene's germline CDR1 is SNHLY and CDR2 FYNNEI. CDR3 amino acids: CASSEVDLSGNTIYF. The CDR3 DNA sequence: TGTGCCAGCAGTGAAGTAGATCTCTCTGGAAACACCATATATTTT.

The chain carries TRBV19 and TRBJ2-2; 11 bases fit TRBD1. CDR1 LNHDA and CDR2 SQIVND come from the germline V gene (reference sequence). The CDR3 covers 16 residues. With V trimmed by 7 bases and J by 4 bases, 8 bases remained unmatched. As DNA, the CDR3 is TGTGCCAGTACCGTGGACAGGGGGCAGGTCACCGGGGAGCTGTTTTTT. Translating it yields CASTVDRGQVTGELFF.

The genes are TRBV29-1 and TRBJ2-1; perhaps TRBD1 as D (6 bases). Germline assignment: CDR1 SQVTM and CDR2 ANQGSEA. This CDR3 region has 13 residues. V lost 3 bases and J lost 7, with 13 bases in between. The CDR3 reads CSVDPEGVNEQFF. CDR3 coding DNA: TGCAGCGTTGACCCCGAGGGGGTGAATGAGCAGTTCTTC.

This chain joins TRBV28 and TRBJ2-5; TRBD2 aligns across 7 bases. Germline loops: CDR1 MDHEN, CDR2 SYDVKM. The V gene end was trimmed by 11 bases and the J gene end by 5 bases; junction bases not matched to a gene: 14. The CDR3 consists of 14 residues. CDR3 coding DNA: TGTGCCGGTGGTAGCGGGTTCGCCAGGGAGACCCAGTACTTC. It codes for CAGGSGFARETQYF.

The rearrangement links TRBV6-5 to TRBJ1-5; D is undetermined. The V and J ends lost 6 bases and 6 bases respectively, with 15 bases between them. This CDR3 comprises 14 residues. Germline assignment: CDR1 MNHEY and CDR2 SVGAGI. The CDR3, as DNA: TGTGCCAGCAGCCCCACCTTGGAGGGTCAGCCCCAGCATTTT. Encoded protein: CASSPTLEGQPQHF.

V usage is TRBV28 and J usage is TRBJ1-2, with TRBD1 as a possible D gene (6 bases). The germline CDR1 and CDR2 sequences are MDHEN and SYDVKM. V was pared by 7 bases and J by 7 bases, with 16 bases between. The CDR3 is 13 amino acids. The CDR3 protein is CASIKYREGGYTF. The CDR3 DNA sequence: TGTGCCAGCATCAAATACAGGGAGGGTGGCTACACCTTC.

V is TRBV19 and J is TRBJ1-1; the D gene is possibly TRBD1 (5 bases). Trimming shortened V by 6 bases and J by 4 bases, and 9 bases separated the two germline ends. This CDR3 spans 12 amino acids. CDR1 LNHDA and CDR2 SQIVND come from the germline V gene (reference sequence). The CDR3 DNA reads TGTGCCAGTAGGAAACAGGCCACTGAAGCTTTCTTT. As protein: CASRKQATEAFF.

This rearrangement joins TRBV15 to TRBJ2-7; TRBD2 is a possible D gene (6 bases). The CDR3 has 16 residues. Germline CDR1 LNHNV, CDR2 YYDKDF (reference sequence). Trimming left V 0 bases short and J 2 bases short, with 14 bases between. DNA of the CDR3: TGTGCCACCAGCAGAGATCCCCTAGCGCCGGCCTACGAGCAGTACTTC. This encodes CATSRDPLAPAYEQYF.

The genes are TRBV5-1 and TRBJ1-6; the match to TRBD1 covers 7 bases. V lost 0 bases to trimming and J lost 6 bases; unmatched junction nucleotides: 3. CDR1 SGHRS and CDR2 YFSETQ come from the germline V gene. This CDR3 has 15 residues. In DNA, the CDR3 is TGCGCCAGCAGCTTGGTGGGACAGCTTAATTCACCCCTCCACTTT. It translates to CASSLVGQLNSPLHF.

The V call is TRBV1, the J call TRBJ1-2; TRBD1 is the table's D call, not checked against the DNA. TRBV1 is listed as a pseudogene. This CDR3 comprises 16 residues. CDR3 protein: CTSSHPRGGGDYGYTF. In nucleotides, the CDR3 is TGCACCAGCAGCCACCCCCGAGGGGGCGGAGACTATGGCTACACCTTC.

This sequence joins TRBV6-4 and TRBJ2-3; TRBD1 matches at 7 bases. The CDR3 is 15 residues long. Germline CDR1 is MRHNA and CDR2 is SNTAGT. Trimming took 2 bases from V and 2 from J; bases not matched to a gene: 4. The CDR3 nucleotides are TGTGCCAGCAGTGACCTGACAGGGCCCACAGATACGCAGTATTTT. Its translation is CASSDLTGPTDTQYF.